The clone carrying this T cell receptor (beta chain) has at least ten counts. Its antigen remains unknown. The sample is drawn from a study of regulatory T cells in long-lasting Graves disease. There are 14 residues in the CDR3. In germline, CDR1 is ENHRY, CDR2 SYGVKD. V lost 2 bases, J lost 4 bases, and 11 bases lay in between. Construction of the TCR beta libraries employed iRepertoire HTBI primers in conjunction with Arm-PCR of CDR3 regions. Via MiXCR, TCRdb re-called the multiplex PCR reads, giving one row per CDR3 protein. Among about 210,000 distinct CDR3 sequences listed, around 20% were seen once. The time point denotes: newly diagnosed GD, antithyroid drugs for less than 3 months. Preparation of the TCR library used RNA extracted from PBMCs. Broader study findings: For persistent Graves' patients, TCR diversity was lower than for newly diagnosed ones.

Another study also made use of these data, one on T cells in Graves' hyperthyroidism and ophthalmopathy.

J is TRBJ1-1 and V is TRBV10-3; D perhaps matches TRBD1 (5 bases). The sequences come from peripheral blood mononuclear cells (PBMCs), collected at new diagnosis, from a patient treated with antithyroid drugs. The TCR was taken from a woman aged 25-40 years with Graves disease. The CDR3 reads CAISEQGGTTEAFF. The CDR3, as DNA: TGTGCCATCAGTGAGCAGGGAGGGACCACTGAAGCTTTCTTT.